This is a list of T cell receptor beta chains from one sample in a study of shared T cell receptors in the human thymus. Data came from immunoSEQ multiplex PCR; TCRdb stores just in-frame clones and leaves some out. The profile shows approximately 660,000 clones, roughly 90% of them singletons. The same data also went into a second study, on human thymus T cells.

The sample consisted of thymocytes. The source of these receptors is a boy under three years old with a congenital heart defect. The CDR3 runs from the conserved cysteine through the conserved F or W. D genes are given only for firm matches. The size of a clone is reported for some rows only, either as once, few or many, or as a class for expanded clones.

v_call	j_call	clone_size	d_call	cdr3_length	cdr3_nt	cdr3_aa
TRBV10-3	TRBJ1-3	NA	NA	16	TGTGCCATCAGTGACCTAGACAGTGACTCTGGAAACACCATATATTTT	CAISDLDSDSGNTIYF
TRBV11-2	TRBJ2-3	NA	TRBD2	18	TGTGCCAGCAGCTTATCAGCGGGAGCGGGAGGGCCCTGTGATACGCAGTATTTT	CASSLSAGAGGPCDTQYF
TRBV28	TRBJ1-2	NA	NA	14	TGTGCCAGCAGCCTGGAGCGGGGGAGGGGGGGCTACACCTTC	CASSLERGRGGYTF
TRBV28	TRBJ1-5	once	NA	17	TGTGCCAGCAGTTTGGGAACAGGTCGTGTGGGCAATCAGCCCCAGCATTTT	CASSLGTGRVGNQPQHF
TRBV7-2	TRBJ2-1	NA	TRBD2	14	TGTGCCAGCAGCCCCTTCCCGGGAGGGTGGGGATCGTTCTTC	CASSPFPGGWGSFF
TRBV28	TRBJ2-7	NA	NA	15	TGTGCCAGCAGTTCCAGGGGACGAGGAGACTACGAGCAGTACTTC	CASSSRGRGDYEQYF
TRBV29-1	TRBJ1-5	NA	NA	14	TGCAGCGTTGTTGTCGCCGGAGGCAATCAGCCCCAGCATTTT	CSVVVAGGNQPQHF
TRBV15	TRBJ2-1	NA	TRBD1	21	TGTGCCACCAGCAGGAGAACCGGGACAGGGCCCGAGTTGGGAACTTGCAATGAGCAGTTCTTC	CATSRRTGTGPELGTCNEQFF
TRBV4-2	TRBJ2-5	once	NA	20	TGTGCCAGCAGCCAAGATATGGGTGCGGCCTTAGCGCGGGAAGTAGAGACCCAGTACTTC	CASSQDMGAALAREVETQYF
TRBV27	TRBJ2-5	NA	TRBD2	16	TGTGCCAGCAGTTTACGGGCTAGCGGTTTGCAAGAGACCCAGTACTTC	CASSLRASGLQETQYF
TRBV6-4	TRBJ2-1	NA	TRBD1	17	TGTGCCAGCAGTGACTCGGCGAGGGGGCCACTAGACAATGAGCAGTTCTTC	CASSDSARGPLDNEQFF
TRBV6-5	TRBJ1-1	NA	NA	14	TGTGCCAGCACCCCGGGGAAGGGGGACACTGAAGCTTTCTTT	CASTPGKGDTEAFF
TRBV5-1	TRBJ2-2	NA	TRBD1	17	TGCGCCAGCAGCCTATACCGGGACAGCTGGAGCACCGGGGAGCTGTTTTTT	CASSLYRDSWSTGELFF